The 4 T cell receptor beta chains listed next were all sequenced from one sample in a study of T cells in Graves' hyperthyroidism and ophthalmopathy. Authors of the study amplified TCR beta CDR3 regions from RNA transcripts. The HTBI primer set was used in a first-round RT-PCR of the TCR CDR3. TCRdb redid the calling of the multiplex PCR reads with MiXCR, one entry per CDR3 protein. Of some 270,000 distinct CDR3 sequences listed, approximately 15% are singletons. The material sequenced was blood. The receptors stem from a woman aged 40 to 50 with Graves' hyperthyroidism.

At least ten counts were recorded for this clonotype. This rearrangement joins TRBV12-3 or TRBV12-4 to TRBJ2-5; the match to TRBD1 covers 7 bases. The CDR3 covers 15 residues. The V segment lost 5 bases and the J segment 1 base; nucleotides outside the gene matches: 7. CDR3 bases: TGTGCCAGCAGTCCGACCCGACAGGGCCAAGAGACCCAGTACTTC. Translating gives CASSPTRQGQETQYF.

This clonotype was found a few times. This chain uses TRBV10-1 with TRBJ2-2, with 7 bases that match TRBD2. J gave up 6 bases and V 3 bases, and 10 bases lay outside the gene matches. This CDR3 has 16 amino acids. The germline gives CDR1 WNHNN, CDR2 SYGVQD (reference sequence). CDR3 sequence reads: CASSDLAGDRPGELFF. DNA for the CDR3: TGCGCCAGCAGTGACTTGGCGGGAGACCGGCCCGGGGAGCTGTTTTTT.

Many counts were recorded for this clonotype. This chain uses TRBV6-2 or TRBV6-3 with TRBJ2-1; the D is unclear. V gave up 7 bases and J gave up 5 bases, with 9 bases separating them. This CDR3 spans 12 amino acids. CDR1 is MNHEY, CDR2 SVGEGT, per germline. Here the CDR3 DNA reads TGTGCCAGCACCCAGCCGAACAATGAGCAGTTCTTC. It specifies CASTQPNNEQFF.

This clonotype appeared many times. The CDR3: CATSGVNTEAFF. In DNA form, the CDR3 reads TGTGCCACCAGTGGGGTTAACACTGAAGCTTTCTTT. The chain joins TRBV24-1 to TRBJ1-1; D not resolved. CDR1 and CDR2 from the germline V gene are KGHDR and SFDVKD. V lost 5 bases and J 2 bases, leaving 5 bases between the germline ends. The CDR3 runs 12 residues.